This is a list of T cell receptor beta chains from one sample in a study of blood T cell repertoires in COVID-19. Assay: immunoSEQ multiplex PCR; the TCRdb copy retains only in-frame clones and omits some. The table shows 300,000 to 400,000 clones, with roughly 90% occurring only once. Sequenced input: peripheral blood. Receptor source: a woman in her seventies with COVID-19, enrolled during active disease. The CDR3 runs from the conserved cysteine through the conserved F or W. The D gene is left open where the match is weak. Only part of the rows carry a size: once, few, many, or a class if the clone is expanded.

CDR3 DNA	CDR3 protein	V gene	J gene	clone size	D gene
TGTGCCAGCAGCCCACAATACAATGAGCAGTTCTTC	CASSPQYNEQFF	TRBV7-2	TRBJ2-1	-	-
TGTGCCAGCAGCCCCTCGGGACTCCACTACGAGCAGTACTTC	CASSPSGLHYEQYF	TRBV5-4	TRBJ2-7	-	-
TGTGCCAGTCGGACACCCGAGAACACTGAAGCTTTCTTT	CASRTPENTEAFF	TRBV25-1	TRBJ1-1	-	-
TGTGCCAGCAGTTACTCGAAGGGGACATTGTTTGGCTACACCTTC	CASSYSKGTLFGYTF	TRBV6-5	TRBJ1-2	-	-
TGTGCCAGCAATCTGGACAGGCAAGAGACCCAGTACTTC	CASNLDRQETQYF	TRBV12-3/TRBV12-4	TRBJ2-5	-	TRBD1
TGTGCCAGCAGCACCGGGGGGGCCTATGAGCAGTTCTTC	CASSTGGAYEQFF	TRBV13	TRBJ2-1	once	TRBD2
TGTGCCAGTAGTCCGGCCAGGGGAGAATCACCCCTCCACTTT	CASSPARGESPLHF	TRBV19	TRBJ1-6	once	-
TGTGCCAGCAGTTCCTTGGGGGGAGGCTTGAATCAGCCCCAGCATTTT	CASSSLGGGLNQPQHF	TRBV6-5	TRBJ1-5	-	-
TGTGCCAGCAGACGCGGGACTAGCGGGGGGAAGGGCACAGATACGCAGTATTTT	CASRRGTSGGKGTDTQYF	TRBV5-4	TRBJ2-3	-	TRBD2
TGTGCCACCAGCATCACAGGGGCCTATGGCTACACCTTC	CATSITGAYGYTF	TRBV24-1	TRBJ1-2	few	TRBD1
TGTGCCAGCAGCTGGGGACTAGCGGGGGCCGCTTTTGAATGGTATTTT	CASSWGLAGAAFEWYF	TRBV14	TRBJ2-3	few	TRBD2
TGTGCCAGCAGTTTAGTGGCAGGGTGGGAGACCCAGTACTTC	CASSLVAGWETQYF	TRBV27	TRBJ2-5	-	-
TGTGCCAGCAGCCAAGATCGTGCGGGGACCATCTACGAGCAGTACTTC	CASSQDRAGTIYEQYF	TRBV3-1/TRBV3-2	TRBJ2-7	-	-
TGTGCCAGCAGTTACTCGAGATGGGCCTCTAATGAAAAACTGTTTTTT	CASSYSRWASNEKLFF	TRBV6-5	TRBJ1-4	-	-
TGTGCCAGCAGCTTGGGACAGGGATTCGAGACCCAGTACTTC	CASSLGQGFETQYF	TRBV7-2	TRBJ2-5	-	TRBD1
TGCGCCAGCAGCCCCGCCGGGACAGGGAATGAAAAACTGTTTTTT	CASSPAGTGNEKLFF	TRBV5-1	TRBJ1-4	-	TRBD1
TGTGCCAGCAGTTTATTCGGGGGGCGCGCAGAGACCCAGTACTTC	CASSLFGGRAETQYF	TRBV27	TRBJ2-5	-	-
TGTGCCAGCAGCTTAATGGGACAGGGTAGTACAGATACGCAGTATTTT	CASSLMGQGSTDTQYF	TRBV7-3	TRBJ2-3	-	TRBD1
TGTGCCAGCAGTTTGTCCAAAACGGGTGGCTACACCTTC	CASSLSKTGGYTF	TRBV12-3/TRBV12-4	TRBJ1-2	-	-
TGTGCCAGCAGTCCGGGGGGACTCTACACAGATACGCAGTATTTT	CASSPGGLYTDTQYF	TRBV2	TRBJ2-3	once	TRBD2
TGCGCCAGCAGCCAATCCCTATATAATTCACCCCTCCACTTT	CASSQSLYNSPLHF	TRBV4-3	TRBJ1-6	-	-
TGTGCCACCAGCAGCCGGGACAGGGGGCTCCGAACTGAAGCTTTCTTT	CATSSRDRGLRTEAFF	TRBV15	TRBJ1-1	once	TRBD1
TGTGCCAGCAGCTTAGGGGGAGAGGCCACTGAAGCTTTCTTT	CASSLGGEATEAFF	TRBV7-9	TRBJ1-1	-	-
TGTGCCAGCAGCTGGGCTCCCCTCGGACAGGGCCCAGGTACGCAGTATTTT	CASSWAPLGQGPGTQYF	TRBV7-9	TRBJ2-3	-	TRBD1
TGTGCCAGCAGCCACAGTAACAGGGTAAGCCAGCCCCAGCATTTT	CASSHSNRVSQPQHF	TRBV5-5	TRBJ1-5	-	-
TGTGCCAGTAGTATTACCGGGCAAGAGACCCAGTACTTC	CASSITGQETQYF	TRBV19	TRBJ2-5	-	-
TGTGCCAGCAGTTTATCGTCCGAAGAGTCCTATAATTCACCCCTCCACTTT	CASSLSSEESYNSPLHF	TRBV27	TRBJ1-6	-	-
TGCGCCAGCAGCCAGGGGGGCACAGATACGCAGTATTTT	CASSQGGTDTQYF	TRBV10-1	TRBJ2-3	-	TRBD1
TGTGCCAGCAGCAACCCGACAGTAGCTAACTATGGCTACACCTTC	CASSNPTVANYGYTF	TRBV7-2	TRBJ1-2	-	-
TGTGCCAGCAGGATACAGGTCTTAACCTACGAGCAGTACTTC	CASRIQVLTYEQYF	TRBV2	TRBJ2-7	-	-
TGCAGTGCTAGTCCCCAGTTACTGAACACTGAAGCTTTCTTT	CSASPQLLNTEAFF	TRBV20-1	TRBJ1-1	-	-
TGTGCCAGCTCACCGACTAGGAACTATGGCTACACCTTC	CASSPTRNYGYTF	TRBV18	TRBJ1-2	once	-
TGTGCCAGCAGTGGTCGACAGGATCATCAGCCCCAGCATTTT	CASSGRQDHQPQHF	TRBV2	TRBJ1-5	-	-
TGTGCCAGCAGTTCAAACTACGAGCAGTACTTC	CASSSNYEQYF	TRBV6-5	TRBJ2-7	-	-
TGTGCCAGCAGTACCGGGACAGGGAGTTATGATGGCTACACCTTC	CASSTGTGSYDGYTF	TRBV6-5	TRBJ1-2	-	TRBD1
TGTGCCAGCAGCCCCGGGACAGAAGTTTATGGCTACACCTTC	CASSPGTEVYGYTF	TRBV2	TRBJ1-2	-	TRBD1
TGTGCCAGCAGCGAGGGCAGGGGGGTCAATCAGCCCCAGCATTTT	CASSEGRGVNQPQHF	TRBV9	TRBJ1-5	-	TRBD1
TGTGCCAGCAGCCCCCGGGCGGGGGGGCCGTTAGAATACTTTCTCACACAAGAGACCCAGTACTTC	CASSPRAGGPLEYFLTQETQYF	TRBV3-1/TRBV3-2	TRBJ2-5	once	TRBD2
TGTGCCAGCTCCGTGGGACAGGGAATTACTGAAGCTTTCTTT	CASSVGQGITEAFF	TRBV18	TRBJ1-1	-	TRBD1
TGTGCCTGGAATGGAGGCGATAATTCACCCCTCCACTTT	CAWNGGDNSPLHF	TRBV30	TRBJ1-6	-	-
TGTGCCAGCAGACCCGGGACAGGGATCTACGAGCAGTACTTC	CASRPGTGIYEQYF	TRBV28	TRBJ2-7	-	TRBD1
TGTGCCAGCAGCTTAAGCGGGCCTGGAAACACCATATATTTT	CASSLSGPGNTIYF	TRBV7-9	TRBJ1-3	-	-
TGTGCCTGGAGTGTACCCGGTCTGAACACTGAAGCTTTCTTT	CAWSVPGLNTEAFF	TRBV30	TRBJ1-1	-	-
TGTGCCAGCCACAGACGGGGGTACAATGAGCAGTTCTTC	CASHRRGYNEQFF	TRBV28	TRBJ2-1	-	-
TGTGCCAGCAGTTTAACTAGCGGGAACAATGAGCAGTTCTTC	CASSLTSGNNEQFF	TRBV27	TRBJ2-1	-	TRBD2